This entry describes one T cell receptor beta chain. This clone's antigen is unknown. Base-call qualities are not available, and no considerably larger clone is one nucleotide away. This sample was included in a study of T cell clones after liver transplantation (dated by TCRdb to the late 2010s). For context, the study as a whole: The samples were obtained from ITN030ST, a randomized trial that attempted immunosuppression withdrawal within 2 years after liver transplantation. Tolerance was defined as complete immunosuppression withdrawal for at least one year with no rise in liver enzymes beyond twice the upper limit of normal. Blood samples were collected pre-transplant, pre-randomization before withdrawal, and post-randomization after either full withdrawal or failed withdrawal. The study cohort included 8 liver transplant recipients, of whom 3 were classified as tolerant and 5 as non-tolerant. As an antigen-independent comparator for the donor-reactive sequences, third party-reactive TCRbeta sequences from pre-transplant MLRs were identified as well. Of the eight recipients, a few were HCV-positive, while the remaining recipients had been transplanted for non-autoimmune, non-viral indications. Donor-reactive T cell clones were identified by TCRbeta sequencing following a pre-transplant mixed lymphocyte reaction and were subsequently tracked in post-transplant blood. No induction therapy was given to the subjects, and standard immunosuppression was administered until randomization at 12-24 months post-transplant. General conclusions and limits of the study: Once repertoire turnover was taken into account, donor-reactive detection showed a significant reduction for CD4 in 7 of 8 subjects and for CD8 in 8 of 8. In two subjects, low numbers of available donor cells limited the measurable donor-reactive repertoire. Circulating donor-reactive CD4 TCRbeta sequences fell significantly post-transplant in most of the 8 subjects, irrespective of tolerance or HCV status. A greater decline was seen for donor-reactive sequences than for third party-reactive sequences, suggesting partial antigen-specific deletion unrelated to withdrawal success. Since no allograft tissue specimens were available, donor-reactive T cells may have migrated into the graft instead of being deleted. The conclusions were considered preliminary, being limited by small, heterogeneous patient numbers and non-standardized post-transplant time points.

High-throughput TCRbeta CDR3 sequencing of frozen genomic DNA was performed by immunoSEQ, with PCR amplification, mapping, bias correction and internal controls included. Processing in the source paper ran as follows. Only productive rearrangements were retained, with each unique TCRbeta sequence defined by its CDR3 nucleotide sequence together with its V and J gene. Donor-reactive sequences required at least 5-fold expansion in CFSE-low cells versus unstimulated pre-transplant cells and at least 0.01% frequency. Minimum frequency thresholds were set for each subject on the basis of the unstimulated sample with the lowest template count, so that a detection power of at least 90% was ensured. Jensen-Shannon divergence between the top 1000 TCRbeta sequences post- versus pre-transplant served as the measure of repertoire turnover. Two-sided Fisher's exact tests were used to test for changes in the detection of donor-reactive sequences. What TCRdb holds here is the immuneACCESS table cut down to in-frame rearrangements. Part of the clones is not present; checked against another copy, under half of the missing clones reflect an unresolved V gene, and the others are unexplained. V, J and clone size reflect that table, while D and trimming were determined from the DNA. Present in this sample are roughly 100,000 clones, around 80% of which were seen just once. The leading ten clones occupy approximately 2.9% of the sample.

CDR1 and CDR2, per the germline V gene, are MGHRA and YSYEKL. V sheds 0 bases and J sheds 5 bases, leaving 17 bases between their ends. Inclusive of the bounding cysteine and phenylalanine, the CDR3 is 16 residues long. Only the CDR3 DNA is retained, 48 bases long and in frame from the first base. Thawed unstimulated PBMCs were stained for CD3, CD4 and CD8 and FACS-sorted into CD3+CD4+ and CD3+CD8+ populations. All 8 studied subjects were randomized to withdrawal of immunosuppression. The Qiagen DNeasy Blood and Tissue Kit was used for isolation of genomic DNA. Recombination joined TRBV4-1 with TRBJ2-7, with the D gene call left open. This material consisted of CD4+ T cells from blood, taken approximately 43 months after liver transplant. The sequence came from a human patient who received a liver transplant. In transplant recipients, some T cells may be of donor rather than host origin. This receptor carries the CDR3 CASSQDVTSLAHEQYF. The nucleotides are TGCGCCAGCAGCCAAGATGTAACGAGCCTCGCCCACGAGCAGTACTTC.